The 17 T cell receptor beta chains below come from one sample, sequenced in a study of T cell repertoires in cytomegalovirus infection. TCRdb reanalysed the reads using MiXCR and keeps one entry per CDR3 protein. The data show approximately 490,000 distinct CDR3 sequences, approximately 10% seen once. The sequencing sample was made of PBMCs. The receptors were gathered from a human donor in good health (CMV status not recorded). Some clones in this sample may be carry-over from other donors' samples.

V is TRBV28 and J is TRBJ1-1; 9 bases line up with TRBD1. The CDR3 is made up of 13 amino acids. The junction had 10 bases not matched to a gene; V was cut back by 6 bases and J by 11 bases. CDR1 MDHEN and CDR2 SYDVKM come from the germline V gene. The CDR3 reads CASSTSTGQGAFF. Written as DNA, the CDR3 is TGTGCCAGCAGCACTTCCACCGGACAGGGGGCTTTCTTT.

This clonotype was detected many times. This chain connects TRBV7-8 to TRBJ2-5; weak D call: TRBD1 (5 bases). The germline V gene has CDR1 SGHVS and CDR2 FQNEAQ. The CDR3 is made up of 15 amino acids. Trimming took 1 base from V and 2 from J, leaving 11 bases between them. The CDR3 loop reads CASSLVTGSQETQYF. In nucleotides, the CDR3 is TGTGCCAGCAGCTTAGTTACAGGTTCTCAAGAGACCCAGTACTTC. Combining the CDR3 with reference TRBV7-8 and TRBJ2-5 gives the whole variable domain GAGVSQSPRYKVAKRGQDVALRCDPISGHVSLFWYQQALGQGPEFLTYFQNEAQLDKSGLPSDRFFAERPEGSVSTLKIQRTQQEDSAVYLCASSLVTGSQETQYFGPGTRLLVL.

This clonotype was picked up many times. The gene calls are TRBV7-9 and TRBJ1-2; a weak D match, TRBD1 (6 bases). Germline V gene lookup returns CDR1 SEHNR and CDR2 FQNEAQ (reference sequence). V was pared by 5 bases and J by 8 bases, with 18 bases between. This CDR3 comprises 14 residues. The CDR3 region has the DNA TGTGCCAGCAGCAGACAGGTCCCTCTGGGGGGCTACACCTTC. Amino acid sequence: CASSRQVPLGGYTF.

This clonotype showed up many times. The J gene is TRBJ1-1, the V gene TRBV5-1; D gene unclear. There are 15 residues in the CDR3. Germline V CDR1 and CDR2: SGHRS, YFSETQ. V lost 0 bases, J lost 0 bases, and 9 bases lay in between. The CDR3 DNA is TGCGCCAGCAGCTTGGAGCCGGCGATGAACACTGAAGCTTTCTTT. This translates into CASSLEPAMNTEAFF. The whole variable domain, remainder taken from reference TRBV5-1 and TRBJ1-1, is KAGVTQTPRYLIKTRGQQVTLSCSPISGHRSVSWYQQTPGQGLQFLFEYFSETQRNKGNFPGRFSGRQFSNSRSEMNVSTLELGDSALYLCASSLEPAMNTEAFFGQGTRLTVV.

This clonotype was seen a handful of times. CDR3 bases: TGTGCCAGCAGCCCCCAGACAGGGAACACTGAAGCTTTCTTT. Residues: CASSPQTGNTEAFF. The chain has TRBV28 and TRBJ1-1, with D perhaps matching TRBD1 (6 bases). Trimming removed 6 bases from V and 1 base from J, with 12 bases in between. The CDR3 has 14 amino acids. Germline-derived CDR1 and CDR2 are MDHEN and SYDVKM.

This clonotype was seen many times. Written as DNA, the CDR3 is TGTGCCAGCAGTTTAACGGGGGATGAGCAGTTCTTC. The encoded protein is CASSLTGDEQFF. The chain couples TRBV12-3 or TRBV12-4 to TRBJ2-1; a possible D gene is TRBD2 (6 bases). V was pared by 2 bases and J by 8 bases, with 7 bases between. The CDR3 extends over 12 amino acids.

V usage is TRBV2 and J usage is TRBJ1-1, with 8 bases matching TRBD1. The trim removed 6 bases at V and 6 bases at J, leaving 9 bases unmatched. This CDR3 has 14 residues. Germline loops: CDR1 SNHLY, CDR2 FYNNEI. DNA of the CDR3: TGTGCCAGCAGGACCAATGGACAGGGAGCTGAAGCTTTCTTT. It encodes CASRTNGQGAEAFF.

This clonotype was recorded at least ten times. The chain joins TRBV7-6 to TRBJ1-2; TRBD1 might be the D (5 bases). Germline V lookup: CDR1 SGHVS, CDR2 FNYEAQ. Trimming took 2 bases from V and 8 from J, leaving 18 bases between them. The CDR3 has 15 amino acids. The CDR3 sequence: CASSLSPTGRVGYTF. Here the CDR3 DNA reads TGTGCCAGCAGCTTATCTCCTACGGGACGGGTAGGCTACACCTTC. Together with reference TRBV7-6 and TRBJ1-2, the CDR3 gives the full variable domain: GAGVSQSPRYKVTKRGQDVALRCDPISGHVSLYWYRQALGQGPEFLTYFNYEAQQDKSGLPNDRFSAERPEGSISTLTIQRTEQRDSAMYRCASSLSPTGRVGYTFGSGTRLTVV.

This clonotype was seen only a few times. The chain carries TRBV20-1 and TRBJ2-5, with 9 bases that match TRBD2. Germline CDR1 reads DFQATT; CDR2 reads SNEGSKA (reference sequence). The CDR3 length is 16 residues. Trimming cost V 6 bases and J 0 bases; bases outside gene matches: 11. The CDR3 DNA reads as TGCAGTGCCCCTAATTGGCTAGCGGGGAACCAAGAGACCCAGTACTTC. Its protein is CSAPNWLAGNQETQYF.

Ten or more counts support this clonotype. The rearrangement joins TRBV3-1 to TRBJ2-1, with D possibly matching TRBD1 (6 bases). The CDR3 consists of 17 residues. Germline V lookup: CDR1 LGHDT, CDR2 YNNKEL (reference sequence). The ends were cut back, 1 base at V and 1 base at J, with 14 bases in the middle. CDR3: CASSQVLTGRSYNEQFF. As DNA, the CDR3 is TGTGCCAGCAGCCAAGTTTTAACAGGGCGATCCTACAATGAGCAGTTCTTC.

This clonotype has at least ten counts. The chain combines TRBV9 with TRBJ1-1; TRBD1 aligns across 7 bases. V was clipped by 3 bases and J by 5 bases; unmatched bases: 13. Per the germline V gene, CDR1 is SGDLS and CDR2 is YYNGEE. This CDR3 spans 16 amino acids. The CDR3 DNA follows: TGTGCCAGCAGCGGCGAAGGGGGCAGGAGGAAAACTGAAGCTTTCTTT. It yields the protein CASSGEGGRRKTEAFF.

V is TRBV3-1 and J is TRBJ1-2; a weak D match, TRBD1 (6 bases). Trimming took 0 bases from V and 4 from J, leaving 15 bases between them. Germline V gene data show CDR1 as LGHDT and CDR2 as YNNKEL (reference sequence). The CDR3 is made up of 16 amino acids. CDR3 nucleotide sequence: TGTGCCAGCAGCCAAGAAAGCCAGGGGCCCACCTATGGCTACACCTTC. Translated: CASSQESQGPTYGYTF.

This clonotype occurred many times. The V call is TRBV7-3, the J call TRBJ2-1; a possible D gene is TRBD2 (6 bases). Trimming cost V 5 bases and J 10 bases, with 12 bases left between them. The CDR3 has 12 residues. Germline V gives CDR1 SGHTA, CDR2 FQGTGA. The CDR3 region has the DNA TGTGCCAGCAGCACATTCGGGAGCGAGCAGTTCTTC. This translates into CASSTFGSEQFF. Looking up the rest from reference TRBV7-3 and TRBJ2-1 gives the full variable domain: GAGVSQTPSNKVTEKGKYVELRCDPISGHTALYWYRQSLGQGPEFLIYFQGTGAADDSGLPNDRFFAVRPEGSVSTLKIQRTERGDSAVYLCASSTFGSEQFFGPGTRLTVL.

This clonotype was picked up a small number of times. The junction shows a germline mismatch at one end, possibly a read error. V and J are TRBV5-8 and TRBJ2-5; D remains ambiguous. CDR3 length: 16 amino acids. Per germline, CDR1 SGHTS and CDR2 YDEGEE. The CDR3 nucleotides read TGTGCCAGCAGCTTGGTAGGCGTCGCCCGCCAAGAGGCCCAGTACTTC. This gives the protein CASSLVGVARQEAQYF.

Only a few counts were recorded for this clonotype. The chain carries TRBV10-3 and TRBJ2-3, with 7 bases identical to TRBD2. This CDR3 comprises 15 residues. Germline assignment: CDR1 ENHRY and CDR2 SYGVKD. J was trimmed by 3 bases and V by 6 bases; bases with no gene match: 9. The CDR3 loop reads CAIRTSASPTDTQYF. For the CDR3, the DNA is TGTGCCATCAGAACTAGCGCGAGCCCAACAGATACGCAGTATTTT.

The CDR3 DNA reads as TGCAGTGCTAGAGCTTTGGAGGAGGGGGGTGACAATGAGCAGTTCTTC. It translates to CSARALEEGGDNEQFF. The gene calls are TRBV20-1 and TRBJ2-1; the D call may be TRBD1 or TRBD2 (6 bases each). V lost 1 base, J lost 5 bases, and 18 bases lay in between. CDR3 length: 16 amino acids. The germline V gene has CDR1 DFQATT and CDR2 SNEGSKA (reference sequence).

In its sample, this clonotype was seen a few times. The CDR3 DNA reads TGTGCCAGCAGTGCGACAGGGCACGAGCAGTACTTC. This gives the protein CASSATGHEQYF. The V call is TRBV2, the J call TRBJ2-7, with 7 bases lining up with TRBD1. V trimming: 4 bases; J trimming: 5 bases; junction bases outside the gene matches: 2. CDR3 length: 12 residues. Germline CDR1 SNHLY, CDR2 FYNNEI.